This T cell receptor beta chain was profiled in a study of OX40 agonist ivuxolimab in advanced cancers. Study-level background: The costimulatory receptor OX40 (CD134) was targeted by ivuxolimab, a fully human IgG2 agonistic monoclonal antibody. Patients were allowed to have had prior anti-PD-1, anti-PD-L1 or anti-CTLA-4 therapy, and around 40% of the dose-escalation patients had previously received checkpoint inhibitors. Partial responses occurred in three dose-escalation patients, of whom one had hepatocellular carcinoma and two had cutaneous melanoma. Peripheral TCRbeta sequencing was intended to test whether TCR sequence diversity was altered and clonal T-cell expansion was caused by ivuxolimab. The dose-escalation cohort was 80% to 90% male with a mean age of roughly 60 years, ranging from 23 to 79. The paper reports the monotherapy dose-escalation portion (N of about 51 patients) of the phase I ivuxolimab trial. Of the roughly 52 dose-escalation patients, hepatocellular carcinoma was present in approximately 20, melanoma in around 15, renal cell carcinoma in 9 and head and neck cancer in 9. Intravenous ivuxolimab was administered to patients every 2 weeks at six dose levels: 0.01, 0.1, 0.3, 1.5, 3 and 10 mg/kg. The full study reports these points: Partial responders in the 0.1-3.0 mg/kg groups had among the lowest normalized peripheral clonal expansion, especially among CD8+ T cells. After ivuxolimab, CD8+ T cells had more expanded clones than CD4+ T cells on average. At doses of 0.1 to 3.0 mg/kg, clonal expansion of both CD4+ and CD8+ T cells in blood was seen between baseline and week 6. Which antigens the clonally expanded peripheral T cells were specific for was not determined. Low levels of normalized T-cell clonal expansion were also seen in some nonresponding patients.

Genomic DNA was extracted from sorted cells for sequencing of the TCRbeta CDR3 region. TCRbeta CDR3 regions were sequenced using the immunoSEQ Assay. TCRdb mirrors the immuneACCESS table, restricted to in-frame sequences. Some clones are absent from its copies; in checked studies, under half trace to an unresolved V gene, and the reason for the others is unknown. Across this sample there are about 50,000 clones, with 88% seen only once. Around 0.61% of the sample comes from the top ten. Patients with a history of autoimmune disease or receiving systemic immunosuppression were excluded from the trial. Peripheral blood for TCR sequencing was drawn from every dose cohort at baseline, at cycle 4 day 1 and at cycle 7 day 1. The samples were taken from a phase I, first-in-human, multicenter, open-label dose-escalation trial of ivuxolimab. The trial enrolled adults with locally advanced or metastatic head and neck squamous cell, hepatocellular, melanoma or renal cell carcinoma. Before TCR sequencing, CD4+ T cells and CD8+ T cells were sorted from peripheral blood as separate populations.

Details on this clone: Its antigen remains undetermined. No base quality information exists; no much larger clone differs at one position.

The CDR3 covers 16 residues, taking in both the cysteine and the phenylalanine. CDR3 DNA only is kept here, 48 bases in frame from base 1. From a lookup of the germline V gene, CDR1 and CDR2 are MGHRA and YSYEKL. Relative to germline, V is 5 bases shorter and J is 6 bases shorter, with 22 bases between their ends. The sequencing used CD4+ or CD8+ T cells sorted from blood, collected in a trial of the OX40 agonist ivuxolimab. The TCR was taken from an adult with an advanced solid tumor such as melanoma, head and neck, liver or kidney cancer. Rearrangement joined TRBV4-1 to TRBJ1-1; TRBD1 is perhaps the D gene, given 5 matching bases. The nucleotide sequence is given as TGCGCCAGCAGCTCCAGGGTTGGGCAGGGAATTGCTGAAGCTTTCTTT. It translates as CASSSRVGQGIAEAFF.